Below, one TCR beta chain is given with its context. Patients in Seattle were enrolled during active infection, then followed longitudinally. The sample originates from a study of blood T cell repertoires in COVID-19. Study as a whole: PBMCs, B-cell-depleted T cells, or T cells provided the cDNA or gDNA that made up the material.

Repertoires were generated with immunoSEQ multiplex PCR, while TCRdb's copy carries only in-frame clones and drops some. The sample holds 100,000 to 150,000 clones, roughly 90% seen once. The CDR3 runs to 17 residues. The V and J ends lost 1 base and 3 bases respectively, with 18 bases between them. The germline V gene encodes CDR1 PRHDT and CDR2 FYEKMQ (reference sequence). The material sequenced was peripheral blood. V and J are TRBV13 and TRBJ2-5; D not resolved. The TCR comes from a man in his fifties with COVID-19, enrolled during active disease. In DNA form, the CDR3 reads TGTGCCAGCAGCTTAGATGGCCCCTTTTCTGGAGAAGAGACCCAGTACTTC. Translated: CASSLDGPFSGEETQYF.